These T cell receptor beta chains were read from a single sample in a study of T-cell memory formation after mild COVID-19. TCRdb itself ran the 5' RACE reads through MiXCR, one entry per CDR3 protein. Here the sample spans hundreds of thousands of distinct CDR3 sequences, about 20% being singletons. Sequenced sample: PBMCs or a T cell subset sorted from them (not recorded which). Receptors were obtained from an adult woman who had mild COVID-19 (a few samples of this study predate the infection). Cell type and time point are not known. Both conserved end residues are part of each CDR3. A D gene is named only where the DNA matches it firmly. Size tells how often a clone was seen (once, few, many) or the class of an expanded clone, and some rows leave it out.

d_call j_call v_call clone_size cdr3_aa cdr3_nt
TRBD1 TRBJ2-1 TRBV2 few CASSEGAGGNEQFF TGTGCCAGCAGTGAAGGTGCAGGGGGCAATGAGCAGTTCTTC
TRBD1 TRBJ1-2 TRBV24-1 NA CATSDGDRTRYGYTF TGTGCCACCAGTGATGGGGACAGGACCCGCTATGGCTACACCTTC
NA TRBJ2-1 TRBV7-9 NA CATTEGRRPSNEQFF TGTGCCACCACAGAAGGGCGGCGTCCGAGCAATGAGCAGTTCTTC
TRBD2 TRBJ2-7 TRBV6-2/TRBV6-3 NA CASGRSGSQAYEQYF TGTGCCAGCGGCCGAAGCGGGAGCCAGGCCTACGAGCAGTACTTC
TRBD1 TRBJ1-1 TRBV12-3/TRBV12-4 NA CASRPYDPPQGIDTEAFF TGTGCCAGCAGACCCTACGATCCCCCACAGGGGATCGACACTGAAGCTTTCTTT
NA TRBJ2-3 TRBV4-1 NA CASSQVQRADTQYF TGCGCCAGCAGCCAAGTGCAGCGAGCAGATACGCAGTATTTT
NA TRBJ2-7 TRBV7-9 many CASSFGPRTPSYEQYF TGTGCCAGCAGCTTCGGTCCCAGGACTCCCTCCTACGAGCAGTACTTC
TRBD1 TRBJ1-2 TRBV29-1 few CSNFWDRDAYGYTF TGCAGCAATTTTTGGGACAGGGACGCCTATGGCTACACCTTC
NA TRBJ1-2 TRBV29-1 many CSVGTSNYGYTF TGCAGCGTAGGGACGTCCAACTATGGCTACACCTTC
NA TRBJ2-7 TRBV27 few CASSFRGYSYEQYF TGTGCCAGCAGTTTTAGGGGCTATTCGTACGAGCAGTACTTC
TRBD2 TRBJ2-7 TRBV20-1 NA CSAASGEGQQYF TGCAGTGCTGCTAGCGGGGAGGGGCAGCAGTACTTC
TRBD2 TRBJ2-7 TRBV12-3/TRBV12-4 NA CASSLSGTSGRNEQYF TGTGCCAGCAGCCTCTCAGGGACTAGCGGGAGAAACGAGCAGTACTTC
NA TRBJ1-1 TRBV10-3 NA CAISERGNTEAFF TGTGCCATCAGTGAGCGGGGGAACACTGAAGCTTTCTTT
NA TRBJ1-5 TRBV6-1 few CASSGTVRIDSNQPQHF TGTGCCAGCAGTGGTACAGTAAGGATAGATAGCAATCAGCCCCAGCATTTT
NA TRBJ1-5 TRBV7-2 few CASSLGRRVVQPQHF TGTGCCAGCAGCTTAGGTCGCCGGGTCGTTCAGCCCCAGCATTTT
TRBD2 TRBJ2-1 TRBV4-1 NA CASSQDNLAGGSYNEQFF TGCGCCAGCAGCCAAGATAATCTAGCGGGGGGGTCCTACAATGAGCAGTTCTTC
TRBD1 TRBJ1-1 TRBV5-1 NA CASSLTTGAGTEAFF TGCGCCAGCAGCTTGACGACAGGGGCGGGCACTGAAGCTTTCTTT
TRBD2 TRBJ2-3 TRBV9 NA CASSPGLAGAGTDTQYF TGTGCCAGCAGCCCGGGACTAGCGGGAGCCGGCACAGATACGCAGTATTTT
NA TRBJ2-5 TRBV7-2 many CASSFKPQETQYF TGTGCCAGCAGCTTTAAGCCCCAAGAGACCCAGTACTTC
NA TRBJ1-2 TRBV29-1 few CSVRLEGGSGYTF TGCAGCGTTCGTTTAGAAGGAGGCTCTGGCTACACCTTC